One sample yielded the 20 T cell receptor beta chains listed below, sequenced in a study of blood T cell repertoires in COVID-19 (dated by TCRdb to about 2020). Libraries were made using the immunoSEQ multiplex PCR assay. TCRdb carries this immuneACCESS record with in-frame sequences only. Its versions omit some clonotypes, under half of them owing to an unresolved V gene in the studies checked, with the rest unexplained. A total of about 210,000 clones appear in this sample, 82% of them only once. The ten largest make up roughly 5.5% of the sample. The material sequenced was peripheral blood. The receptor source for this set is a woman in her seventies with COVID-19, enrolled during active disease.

This chain's CDR3 is CASSRSTGRLSGNTIYF. The CDR3 nucleotides are TGTGCCAGCAGCCGTTCGACAGGGCGACTCTCTGGAAACACCATATATTTT. The J gene is TRBJ1-3, the V gene TRBV7-6; 7 bases agree with TRBD1. Unmatched junction bases numbered 10, after V lost 5 bases and J lost 0 bases. CDR3 length: 17 amino acids. CDR1 SGHVS and CDR2 FNYEAQ come from the germline V gene. Based on the CDR3 plus reference TRBV7-6 and TRBJ1-3, the full variable domain is GAGVSQSPRYKVTKRGQDVALRCDPISGHVSLYWYRQALGQGPEFLTYFNYEAQQDKSGLPNDRFSAERPEGSISTLTIQRTEQRDSAMYRCASSRSTGRLSGNTIYFGEGSWLTVV.

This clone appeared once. CDR3 DNA: TGTGCCAGCAGTTTTGTTATGGGACTAGCGGTAAACAATGAGCAGTTCTTC. Its translation: CASSFVMGLAVNNEQFF. The J gene is TRBJ2-1, the V gene TRBV28; 11 bases match TRBD2. The CDR3 runs 17 residues. V was pared by 3 bases and J by 5 bases, with 9 bases of the junction left unmatched. Germline V gene sequence: CDR1 MDHEN, CDR2 SYDVKM.

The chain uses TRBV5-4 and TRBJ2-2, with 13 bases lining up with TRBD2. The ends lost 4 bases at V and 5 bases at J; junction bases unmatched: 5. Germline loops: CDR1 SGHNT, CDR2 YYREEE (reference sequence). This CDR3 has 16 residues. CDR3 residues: CASSPRTSGSTGELFF. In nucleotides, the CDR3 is TGTGCCAGCAGCCCCCGGACTAGCGGGAGTACCGGGGAGCTGTTTTTT. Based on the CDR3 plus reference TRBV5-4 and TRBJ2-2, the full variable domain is ETGVTQSPTHLIKTRGQQVTLRCSSQSGHNTVSWYQQALGQGPQFIFQYYREEENGRGNFPPRFSGLQFPNYSSELNVNALELDDSALYLCASSPRTSGSTGELFFGEGSRLTVL.

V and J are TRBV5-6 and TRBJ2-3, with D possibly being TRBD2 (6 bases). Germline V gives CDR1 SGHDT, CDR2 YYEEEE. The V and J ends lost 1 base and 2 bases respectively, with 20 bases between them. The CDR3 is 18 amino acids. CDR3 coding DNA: TGTGCCAGCAGCTTGTTCGGTGCTAGCGTTAAAAACACAGATACGCAGTATTTT. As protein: CASSLFGASVKNTDTQYF.

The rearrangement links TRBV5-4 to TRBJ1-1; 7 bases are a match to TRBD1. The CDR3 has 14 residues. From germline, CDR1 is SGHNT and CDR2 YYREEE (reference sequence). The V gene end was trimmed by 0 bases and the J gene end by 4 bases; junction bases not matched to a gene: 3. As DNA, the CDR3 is TGTGCCAGCAGCTTGGAGGGGGCGATCACTGAAGCTTTCTTT. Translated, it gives CASSLEGAITEAFF.

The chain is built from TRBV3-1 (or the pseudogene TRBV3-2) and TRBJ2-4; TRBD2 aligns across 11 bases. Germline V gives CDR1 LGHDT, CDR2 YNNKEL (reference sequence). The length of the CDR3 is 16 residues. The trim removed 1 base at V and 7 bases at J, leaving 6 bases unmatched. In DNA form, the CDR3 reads TGTGCCAGCAGCCAAGCCACTAGCGGGAGCAGGAACATTCAGTACTTC. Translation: CASSQATSGSRNIQYF.

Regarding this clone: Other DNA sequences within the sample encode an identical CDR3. The DNA of the CDR3 is TGTGCCAGCAGCTTGGGCAGGGGGCCGAACACTGAAGCTTTCTTT. Encoded protein: CASSLGRGPNTEAFF. The chain joins TRBV7-2 to TRBJ1-1, with 8 bases matching TRBD1. The CDR3 length is 15 residues. Germline trimming cut 3 bases from V and 1 base from J; bases unmatched to any gene: 4. CDR1 is SGHTA, CDR2 FQGNSA, per germline.

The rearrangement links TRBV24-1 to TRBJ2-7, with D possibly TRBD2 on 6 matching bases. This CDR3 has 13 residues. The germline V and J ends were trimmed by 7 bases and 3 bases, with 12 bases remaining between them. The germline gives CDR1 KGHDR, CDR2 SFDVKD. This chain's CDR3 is CATSDGGFYEQYF. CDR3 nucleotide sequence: TGTGCCACCAGCGATGGGGGGTTCTACGAGCAGTACTTC.

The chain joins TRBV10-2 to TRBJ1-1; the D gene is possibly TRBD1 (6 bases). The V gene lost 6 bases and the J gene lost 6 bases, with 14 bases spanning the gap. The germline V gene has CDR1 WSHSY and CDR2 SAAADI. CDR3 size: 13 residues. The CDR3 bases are TGCGCCAGCAGAGAAAGAGGACAGTCTGAAGCTTTCTTT. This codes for CASRERGQSEAFF.

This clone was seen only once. This CDR3 reads CASSALQGLYNEQFF. CDR3 DNA: TGTGCCAGTAGTGCATTACAGGGCCTGTACAATGAGCAGTTCTTC. The chain joins TRBV19 to TRBJ2-1; D is perhaps TRBD1 (6 bases). In germline, CDR1 is LNHDA, CDR2 SQIVND (reference sequence). The CDR3 has 15 residues. V shed 5 bases and J shed 4 bases, with 15 bases lying between them.

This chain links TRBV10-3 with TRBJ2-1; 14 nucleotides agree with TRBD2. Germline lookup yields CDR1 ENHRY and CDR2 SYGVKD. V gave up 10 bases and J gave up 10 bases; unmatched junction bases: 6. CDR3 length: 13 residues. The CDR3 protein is CATGLAGEEEQFF. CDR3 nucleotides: TGTGCCACGGGACTAGCGGGAGAGGAGGAGCAGTTCTTC.

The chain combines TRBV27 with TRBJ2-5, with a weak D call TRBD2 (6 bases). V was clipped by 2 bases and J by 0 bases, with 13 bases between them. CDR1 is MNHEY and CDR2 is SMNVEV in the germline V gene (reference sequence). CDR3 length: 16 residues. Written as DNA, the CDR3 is TGTGCCAGCAGTTTAGGAGTAGCGGTCAACCAAGAGACCCAGTACTTC. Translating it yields CASSLGVAVNQETQYF.

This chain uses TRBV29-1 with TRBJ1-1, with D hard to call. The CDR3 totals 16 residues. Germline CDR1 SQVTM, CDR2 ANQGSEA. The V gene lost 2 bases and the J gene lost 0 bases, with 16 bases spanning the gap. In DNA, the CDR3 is TGCAGCGTTGAAAACCCAGCGAGGAGTATGAACACTGAAGCTTTCTTT. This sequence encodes CSVENPARSMNTEAFF.

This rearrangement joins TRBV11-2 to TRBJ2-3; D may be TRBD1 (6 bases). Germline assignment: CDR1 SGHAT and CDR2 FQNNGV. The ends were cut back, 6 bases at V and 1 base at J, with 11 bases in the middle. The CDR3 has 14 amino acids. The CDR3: CASSHDRRTDTQYF. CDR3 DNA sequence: TGTGCCAGCAGTCATGACAGGCGCACAGATACGCAGTATTTT.

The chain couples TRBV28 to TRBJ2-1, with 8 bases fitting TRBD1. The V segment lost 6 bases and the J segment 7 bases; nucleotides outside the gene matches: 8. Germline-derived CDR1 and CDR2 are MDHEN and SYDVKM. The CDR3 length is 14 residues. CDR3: CASSSDRGRNEQFF. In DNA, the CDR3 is TGTGCCAGCAGCTCTGACAGGGGTCGGAATGAGCAGTTCTTC.

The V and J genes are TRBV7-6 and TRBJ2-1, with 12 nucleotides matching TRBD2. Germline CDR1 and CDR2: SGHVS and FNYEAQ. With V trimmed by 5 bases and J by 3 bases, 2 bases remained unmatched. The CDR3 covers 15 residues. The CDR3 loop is CASSQTSGSYNEQFF. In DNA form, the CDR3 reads TGTGCCAGCAGCCAGACTAGCGGGAGCTACAATGAGCAGTTCTTC.

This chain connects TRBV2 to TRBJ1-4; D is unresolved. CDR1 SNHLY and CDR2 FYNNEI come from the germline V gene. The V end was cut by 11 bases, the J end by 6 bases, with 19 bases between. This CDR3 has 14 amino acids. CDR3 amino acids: CASRGGFKDEKLFF. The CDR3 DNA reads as TGTGCCTCACGAGGTGGGTTCAAGGATGAAAAACTGTTTTTT.

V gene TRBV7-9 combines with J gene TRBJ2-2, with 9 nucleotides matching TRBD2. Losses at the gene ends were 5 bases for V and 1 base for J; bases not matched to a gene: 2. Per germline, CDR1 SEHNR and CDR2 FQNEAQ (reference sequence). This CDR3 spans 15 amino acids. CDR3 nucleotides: TGTGCCAGCAGCCCGACTAGCGGGAACACCGGGGAGCTGTTTTTT. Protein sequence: CASSPTSGNTGELFF.

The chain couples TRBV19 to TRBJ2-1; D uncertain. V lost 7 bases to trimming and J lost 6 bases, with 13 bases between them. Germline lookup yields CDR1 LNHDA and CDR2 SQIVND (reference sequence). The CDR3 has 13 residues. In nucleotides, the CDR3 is TGTGCCAGTACCTCTTATCCCCCCAATGAGCAGTTCTTC. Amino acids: CASTSYPPNEQFF.

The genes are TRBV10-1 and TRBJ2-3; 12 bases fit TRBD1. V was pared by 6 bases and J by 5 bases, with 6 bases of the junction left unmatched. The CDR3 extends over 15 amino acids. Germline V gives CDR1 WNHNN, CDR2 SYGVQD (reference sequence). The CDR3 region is CASSSGTGGIDTQYF. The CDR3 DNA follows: TGCGCCAGCAGCTCCGGGACAGGGGGCATAGATACGCAGTATTTT.